These 15 T cell receptor beta chains came from one sample sequenced in a study of blood T cell repertoires in COVID-19. Libraries were prepared by immunoSEQ multiplex PCR; TCRdb keeps only in-frame clonotypes and omits some of them. The data hold roughly 180,000 clones, with 75% to 90% observed a single time. Sequences were obtained from peripheral blood. The receptors derive from a woman aged 55-70 years with acute or convalescent COVID-19.

V usage is TRBV2 and J usage is TRBJ1-1, with 7 bases that match TRBD1. Trimming cost V 8 bases and J 4 bases; bases outside gene matches: 10. CDR1 and CDR2 from the germline V gene are SNHLY and FYNNEI. The CDR3 extends over 14 amino acids. The CDR3 DNA follows: TGTGCCAGCTCACAGGGGATTGGTGTCACTGAAGCTTTCTTT. Translated: CASSQGIGVTEAFF.

V gene TRBV12-3 or TRBV12-4 combines with J gene TRBJ1-4; D gene uncertain. The CDR3 runs 12 residues. Trimming removed 2 bases from V and 10 bases from J, with 8 bases in between. The DNA of the CDR3 is TGTGCCAGCAGTTTATGGGGAGGAAAACTGTTTTTT. Translated, it gives CASSLWGGKLFF.

This clone was seen more than once but under ten times. The chain uses TRBV24-1 and TRBJ2-3; a weak D match, TRBD2 (5 bases). The CDR3 is 15 amino acids. Deletions cut 4 bases from V and 7 bases from J, with 17 bases between. In germline, CDR1 is KGHDR, CDR2 SFDVKD. CDR3 region: CATSESLADVNTQYF. The CDR3 nucleotides read TGTGCCACCAGTGAATCCCTAGCTGATGTGAATACGCAGTATTTT.

The rearrangement links TRBV12-3 or TRBV12-4 to TRBJ1-2, with unresolved D. V was shortened by 3 bases and J by 8 bases, with 13 bases between the two germline ends. This CDR3 has 13 amino acids. As DNA, the CDR3 is TGTGCCAGCAGTTTGGCCTCATGGAGGGGCTACACCTTC. It yields the protein CASSLASWRGYTF.

This chain links TRBV10-3 with TRBJ2-7; 7 bases map to TRBD1. The CDR3 spans 14 residues. Trimming took 6 bases from V and 0 from J; bases not matched to a gene: 5. Germline lookup yields CDR1 ENHRY and CDR2 SYGVKD. CDR3 coding DNA: TGTGCCATCAGCGCCGACAGGGCCTCCTACGAGCAGTACTTC. This encodes CAISADRASYEQYF.

The V and J genes are TRBV30 and TRBJ2-5, with a weak D call TRBD2 (5 bases). V gave up 1 base and J gave up 4 bases, with 13 bases separating them. CDR1 is GTSNPN and CDR2 is SVGIG in the germline V gene (reference sequence). The CDR3 is 14 amino acids. CDR3 residues: CAWSAGTTGETQYF. The DNA for the CDR3 is TGTGCCTGGAGTGCGGGAACTACGGGAGAGACCCAGTACTTC.

This chain uses TRBV18 with TRBJ2-2, with D possibly TRBD1 on 7 matching bases. Trimming pared 2 bases from V and 5 bases from J, leaving 15 bases between. CDR1 and CDR2 (germline): KGHSH, LQKENI. CDR3 length: 16 amino acids. The CDR3: CASSPSAAGGTGELFF. The CDR3 DNA follows: TGTGCCAGCTCACCATCCGCGGCAGGGGGGACCGGGGAGCTGTTTTTT.

J is TRBJ2-7 and V is TRBV6-5, with 10 nucleotides matching TRBD2. There are 16 residues in the CDR3. Looked up from germline, CDR1 is MNHEY and CDR2 is SVGAGI. The V segment lost 4 bases and the J segment 2 bases; nucleotides outside the gene matches: 8. DNA for the CDR3: TGTGCCAGCAGTTCCCCTAGCGGGAGTCCTACCTACGAGCAGTACTTC. Amino acids: CASSSPSGSPTYEQYF.

As for this clone: This specimen includes other DNA sequences encoding the same CDR3. This chain connects TRBV29-1 to TRBJ2-1, with 8 bases lining up with TRBD2. Germline trimming cut 6 bases from V and 0 bases from J; bases unmatched to any gene: 1. The CDR3 covers 13 residues. CDR1 is SQVTM, CDR2 ANQGSEA, per germline. The CDR3 nucleotides read TGCAGCGTCGGGACTAGCTCCTACAATGAGCAGTTCTTC. Its protein is CSVGTSSYNEQFF.

The chain has TRBV2 and TRBJ1-2; no firm D call. Germline V gene data show CDR1 as SNHLY and CDR2 as FYNNEI. This CDR3 has 13 residues. The ends were cut back, 3 bases at V and 7 bases at J, with 12 bases in the middle. Here the CDR3 reads CASSERRDFGYTF. For the CDR3, the DNA is TGTGCCAGCAGTGAGCGGCGGGATTTTGGCTACACCTTC.

V usage is TRBV19 and J usage is TRBJ2-2; tentative D call: TRBD2 (5 bases). Trimming left V 5 bases short and J 0 bases short, with 7 bases between. Germline lookup yields CDR1 LNHDA and CDR2 SQIVND (reference sequence). This CDR3 has 14 amino acids. The chain's CDR3 is CASSEGTNTGELFF. The CDR3 DNA is TGTGCCAGTAGTGAGGGAACGAACACCGGGGAGCTGTTTTTT.

The rearrangement joins TRBV9 to TRBJ2-7, with 9 bases that match TRBD2. The J segment lost 6 bases and the V segment lost 0 bases, leaving 7 bases of the junction unmatched. Germline CDR1 reads SGDLS; CDR2 reads YYNGEE. This CDR3 spans 15 amino acids. The CDR3 coding sequence is TGTGCCAGCAGCGTAGGAGAGGCGGGAGGGGGCGAGCAGTACTTC. Encoded protein: CASSVGEAGGGEQYF.

The chain joins TRBV5-5 to TRBJ2-7; TRBD1 aligns across 9 bases. The germline CDR1 and CDR2 sequences are SGHKS and YYEKEE (reference sequence). This CDR3 contains 13 residues. Trimming cost V 4 bases and J 10 bases; bases outside gene matches: 9. The CDR3 is CASSRTGGAVQYV. The CDR3 bases are TGTGCCAGCAGCCGAACAGGGGGCGCGGTCCAGTACGTC.

The chain has TRBV5-1 and TRBJ1-2; D perhaps matches TRBD1 (6 bases). The CDR3 spans 14 residues. With 2 bases removed from V and 4 bases from J, the gap between germline ends came to 12 bases. The germline V gene encodes CDR1 SGHRS and CDR2 YFSETQ. The CDR3 nucleotides read TGCGCCAGCAGCTTACAGGGAATGGTCTATGGCTACACCTTC. Translation gives CASSLQGMVYGYTF.

CDR3 DNA sequence: TGTGCCAGCAGCCCCGGGAAAATGGGAACATTAGGCGGATCACCCCTCCACTTT. Protein product: CASSPGKMGTLGGSPLHF. The chain is built from TRBV13 and TRBJ1-6; no definite D call. Germline loops: CDR1 PRHDT, CDR2 FYEKMQ (reference sequence). Trimming took off 5 bases at V and 10 bases at J, with 27 bases between the two ends. The CDR3 is 18 residues long.